Shown below are 7 T cell receptor beta chains from a single sample sequenced in a study of shared clonotypes between healthy human individuals. Here immunoSEQ multiplex PCR was the method, and the copy in TCRdb shows in-frame clones only, minus some. The sample lists around 2.5 million clones, approximately 94% occurring once. The sequenced sample consisted of naive CD4+ T cells from PBMCs. The subset: CD45RA+ positively selected. All receptors come from a man aged 18-30 years in good health. Some clones in this sample may be carry-over from other donors' samples.

This sequence joins TRBV27 and TRBJ1-4, with D unresolved. Trimming shortened V by 5 bases and J by 3 bases, and 13 bases separated the two germline ends. CDR3 length: 15 residues. Germline CDR1 reads MNHEY; CDR2 reads SMNVEV (reference sequence). CDR3 bases: TGTGCCAGCAGTCCTCGCAGACGGCCTAATGAAAAACTGTTTTTT. It is translated as CASSPRRRPNEKLFF.

A remark on this clone: Other nucleotide sequences from this sample produce the same CDR3. This chain links TRBV18 with TRBJ1-3; D remains unclear. The CDR3 contains 15 residues. Trimming removed 0 bases at V and 0 bases at J, with 6 bases between. CDR1 is KGHSH, CDR2 LQKENI, per germline. The CDR3 region is CASSPPSSSGNTIYF. CDR3 coding DNA: TGTGCCAGCTCACCACCCTCGAGCTCTGGAAACACCATATATTTT. Based on the CDR3 plus reference TRBV18 and TRBJ1-3, the full variable domain is NAGVMQNPRHLVRRRGQEARLRCSPMKGHSHVYWYRQLPEEGLKFMVYLQKENIIDESGMPKERFSAEFPKEGPSILRIQQVVRGDSAAYFCASSPPSSSGNTIYFGEGSWLTVV.

The chain joins TRBV7-2 to TRBJ2-7; no reliable D call. Per the germline V gene, CDR1 is SGHTA and CDR2 is FQGNSA. V was shortened by 5 bases and J by 9 bases, with 11 bases between the two germline ends. The CDR3 loop spans 11 amino acids. The CDR3 reads CASSQNSPQYF. The CDR3 nucleotides read TGTGCCAGCAGCCAAAATTCCCCGCAGTACTTC.

This clone was detected once. The chain carries TRBV7-2 and TRBJ2-1; possible D gene TRBD2, 6 bases. Germline assignment: CDR1 SGHTA and CDR2 FQGNSA. Trimming took off 5 bases at V and 7 bases at J, with 18 bases between the two ends. The CDR3 length is 15 residues. CDR3 bases: TGTGCCAGCAGCACACAAATACCGCGGGGTAATGAGCAGTTCTTC. Its translation is CASSTQIPRGNEQFF. Looking up the rest from reference TRBV7-2 and TRBJ2-1 gives the full variable domain: GAGVSQSPSNKVTEKGKDVELRCDPISGHTALYWYRQSLGQGLEFLIYFQGNSAPDKSGLPSDRFSAERTGGSVSTLTIQRTQQEDSAVYLCASSTQIPRGNEQFFGPGTRLTVL.

The J gene is TRBJ1-4, the V gene TRBV5-1, with 7 nucleotides matching TRBD1. The germline gives CDR1 SGHRS, CDR2 YFSETQ. The CDR3 covers 16 residues. Trimming removed 0 bases from V and 4 bases from J; junction bases left unmatched: 6. The CDR3 here is CASSLGTSGGNEKLFF. Here the CDR3 DNA reads TGCGCCAGCAGCTTGGGGACCTCAGGGGGTAATGAAAAACTGTTTTTT.

Details on this clone: This same CDR3 is encoded by further DNA sequences in the sample. Here the CDR3 reads CASSRLWEQYF. CDR3 bases: TGTGCCAGCAGCCGTCTGTGGGAGCAGTACTTC. The rearrangement joins TRBV11-2 to TRBJ2-7; D not certain. V was shortened by 5 bases and J by 7 bases, with 9 bases between the two germline ends. The CDR3 is 11 amino acids. Germline CDR1 and CDR2: SGHAT and FQNNGV.

The chain links TRBV4-2 to TRBJ2-5; D gene ambiguous. The CDR3 sequence is 13 residues long. V was pared by 5 bases and J by 3 bases, with 10 bases between. Germline assignment: CDR1 LGHNA and CDR2 YNFKEQ. CDR3 residues: CASSSHSKETQYF. DNA of the CDR3: TGTGCCAGCAGCTCCCACAGTAAAGAGACCCAGTACTTC.